This T cell receptor (beta chain) is drawn from a study of early T cells in non-severe SARS-CoV-2 infection. In the study overall: Investigators sequenced bulk RNA drawn from unsorted whole blood, and chains remained unpaired. Study-level findings and limits: Comparison of clonotypes with VDJdb favored anti-spike CD8 responses while missing private and CD4 specificities.

Germline CDR1 is SGHAT and CDR2 is FQNNGV. The junction had 13 bases not matched to a gene; V was cut back by 6 bases and J by 2 bases. CDR3 length: 16 amino acids. As for this clonotype: Its antigen is unknown.

Each cDNA molecule carried a unique molecular identifier. TCRdb processed the 5' RACE reads anew with MiXCR; each CDR3 protein has one entry. This sample yields tens of thousands of distinct CDR3 sequences, of which over 13% are seen a single time; approximately 4% belongs to the top ten. The sequence came from an adult who was a healthcare worker with PCR-confirmed SARS-CoV-2 infection or an uninfected control (not recorded which). The source was whole blood, collected at baseline. The chain joins TRBV11-2 to TRBJ2-7; 7 nucleotides align to TRBD1. This CDR3 is CASRTTTGMGTYEQYF. The CDR3 DNA reads as TGTGCCAGCAGGACGACGACAGGGATGGGTACCTACGAGCAGTACTTC.